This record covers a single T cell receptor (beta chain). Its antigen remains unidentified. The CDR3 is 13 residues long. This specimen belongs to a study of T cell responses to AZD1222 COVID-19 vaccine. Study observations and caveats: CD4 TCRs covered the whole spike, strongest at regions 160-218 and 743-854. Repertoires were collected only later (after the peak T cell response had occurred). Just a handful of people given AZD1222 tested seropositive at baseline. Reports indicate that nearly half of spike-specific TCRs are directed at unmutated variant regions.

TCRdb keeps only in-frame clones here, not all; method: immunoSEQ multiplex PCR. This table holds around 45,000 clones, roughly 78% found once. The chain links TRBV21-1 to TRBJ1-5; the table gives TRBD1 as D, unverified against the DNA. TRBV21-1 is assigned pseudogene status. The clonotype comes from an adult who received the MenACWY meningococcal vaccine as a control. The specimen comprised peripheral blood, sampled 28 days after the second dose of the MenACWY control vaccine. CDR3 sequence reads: CASSRGHHQPQHF. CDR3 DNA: TGTGCCAGCAGCAGGGGACACCATCAGCCCCAGCATTTT.